The rows below give T cell receptor beta chains drawn from one sample of a study of human T cells and chemical hapten exposure. TCRdb ran MiXCR on the RACE reads and lists one entry per CDR3 protein. Here the sample spans 65,000 or so distinct CDR3 sequences, about 6.5% being singletons. Sequences were obtained from whole blood. These receptors originate from a female donor in good health. Some clones in this sample may be carry-over from other donors' samples. CDR3s include the opening cysteine and the closing phenylalanine or tryptophan. Each record gives: D gene, J gene, V gene, clone size, CDR3 DNA, CDR3 protein. The D gene is left open where the match is weak. The size of a clone is reported for some rows only, either as once, few or many, or as a class for expanded clones.

>.|TRBJ2-7|TRBV19|.
TGTGCCAGTAGTTCTGTTGGGTACCGGGACCAAGCCTACGAGCAGTACTTC
CASSSVGYRDQAYEQYF
>TRBD2|TRBJ2-1|TRBV27|many
TGTGCCACCAGCCGGGAGGACAATGAGCAGTTCTTC
CATSREDNEQFF
>.|TRBJ1-1|TRBV3-1|few
TGTGCCAGCAGCGGAGACACCTTGGGGGCTTTCTTT
CASSGDTLGAFF
>.|TRBJ2-5|TRBV7-2|many
TGTGCCAGCAGCTCACCGCCCCTTGGATATGAGACCCAGTACTTC
CASSSPPLGYETQYF
>.|TRBJ2-4|TRBV28|many
TGTGCCAGCAGTTTACCCAAAAACATTCAGTACTTC
CASSLPKNIQYF
>TRBD1|TRBJ2-3|TRBV11-2|.
TGTGCCAGCAGCCCTCGACAGGGATGGCCAGATACGCAGTATTTT
CASSPRQGWPDTQYF
>.|TRBJ2-7|TRBV7-9|many
TGTGCCAGCAGCTTATCAGCCGCCGAGCAGTACTTC
CASSLSAAEQYF
>.|TRBJ2-3|TRBV4-3|many
TGCGCCAGCAGCCAAGATCTTCGATACACAGATACGCAGTATTTT
CASSQDLRYTDTQYF
>.|TRBJ2-2|TRBV7-8|few
TGTGCCAGCAGCTCCCTGAACACCGGGGAGCTGTTTTTT
CASSSLNTGELFF
>TRBD2|TRBJ2-1|TRBV2|many
TGTGCCAGCACCCTGGGACTAGGATTCGATGAGCAGTTCTTC
CASTLGLGFDEQFF
>.|TRBJ1-5|TRBV20-1|once
TGCAGTGCTAGTCGGCAGGGAGGAAATCAGCCCCAGCATTTT
CSASRQGGNQPQHF